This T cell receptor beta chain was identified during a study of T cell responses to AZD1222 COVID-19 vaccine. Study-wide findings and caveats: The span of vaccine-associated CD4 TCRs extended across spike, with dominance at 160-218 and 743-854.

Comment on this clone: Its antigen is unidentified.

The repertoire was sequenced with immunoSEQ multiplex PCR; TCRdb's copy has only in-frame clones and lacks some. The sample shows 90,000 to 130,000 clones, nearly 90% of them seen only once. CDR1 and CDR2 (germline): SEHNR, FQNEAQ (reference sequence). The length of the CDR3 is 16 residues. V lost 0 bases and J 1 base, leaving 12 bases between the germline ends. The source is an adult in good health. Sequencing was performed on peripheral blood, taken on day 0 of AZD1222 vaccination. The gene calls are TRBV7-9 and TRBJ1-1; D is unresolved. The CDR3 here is CASSLALFAGNTEAFF. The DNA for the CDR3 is TGTGCCAGCAGCTTAGCGCTTTTTGCAGGGAACACTGAAGCTTTCTTT.